This TCR beta chain was captured in a study of T cell responses to AZD1222 COVID-19 vaccine. Libraries were prepared by immunoSEQ multiplex PCR; TCRdb keeps only in-frame clonotypes and omits some of them. This sample carries roughly 120,000 clones, around 87% of them seen once, and the ten largest clones take about 3%. The V gene's germline CDR1 is SGDLS and CDR2 YYNGEE. Trimming removed 0 bases from V and 1 base from J; junction bases left unmatched: 11. The CDR3 has 18 residues. The TCR originated in an adult who received the AZD1222 COVID-19 vaccine. The material was peripheral blood, obtained 28 days after the second AZD1222 dose. The V and J genes are TRBV9 and TRBJ2-5; 8 bases map to TRBD2. For the CDR3, the DNA is TGTGCCAGCAGCGTAGCTACGGGGAGCGGGGGCCTCCAAGAGACCCAGTACTTC. Its translation: CASSVATGSGGLQETQYF. Combining the CDR3 with reference TRBV9 and TRBJ2-5 gives the whole variable domain DSGVTQTPKHLITATGQRVTLRCSPRSGDLSVYWYQQSLDQGLQFLIQYYNGEERAKGNILERFSAQQFPDLHSELNLSSLELGDSALYFCASSVATGSGGLQETQYFGPGTRLLVL.